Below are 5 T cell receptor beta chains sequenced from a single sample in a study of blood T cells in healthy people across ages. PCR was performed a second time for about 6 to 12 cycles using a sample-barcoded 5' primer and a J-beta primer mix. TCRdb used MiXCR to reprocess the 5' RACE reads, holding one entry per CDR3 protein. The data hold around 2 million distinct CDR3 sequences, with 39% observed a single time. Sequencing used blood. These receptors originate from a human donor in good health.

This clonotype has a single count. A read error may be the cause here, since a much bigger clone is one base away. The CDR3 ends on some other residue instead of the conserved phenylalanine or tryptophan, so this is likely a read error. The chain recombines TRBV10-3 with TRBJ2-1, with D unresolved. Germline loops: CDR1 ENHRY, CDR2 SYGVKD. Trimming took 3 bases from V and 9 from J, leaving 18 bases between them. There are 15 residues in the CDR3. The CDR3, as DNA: TGTGCCATCAGTGAATTGGACCCGCACGAGAGTGAGCAGTTCCTC. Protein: CAISELDPHESEQFL.

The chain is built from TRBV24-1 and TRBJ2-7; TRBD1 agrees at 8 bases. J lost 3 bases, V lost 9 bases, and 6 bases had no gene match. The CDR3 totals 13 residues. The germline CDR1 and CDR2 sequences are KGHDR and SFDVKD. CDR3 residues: CATEDRVSYEQYF. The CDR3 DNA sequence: TGTGCCACCGAGGACAGGGTAAGCTACGAGCAGTACTTC.

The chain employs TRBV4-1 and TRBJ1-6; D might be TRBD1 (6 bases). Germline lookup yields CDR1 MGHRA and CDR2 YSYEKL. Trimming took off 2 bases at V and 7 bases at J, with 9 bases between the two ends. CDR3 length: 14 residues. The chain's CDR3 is CASSQNRDNSPLHF. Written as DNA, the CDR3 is TGCGCCAGCAGCCAAAACAGGGACAATTCACCCCTCCACTTT.

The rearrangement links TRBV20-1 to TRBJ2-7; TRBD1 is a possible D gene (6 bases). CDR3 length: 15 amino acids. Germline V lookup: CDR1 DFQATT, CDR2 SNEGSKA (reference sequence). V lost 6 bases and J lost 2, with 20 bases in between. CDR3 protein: CSAETDLPGAYEQYF. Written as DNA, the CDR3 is TGCAGTGCCGAGACAGACCTGCCAGGGGCCTACGAGCAGTACTTC.

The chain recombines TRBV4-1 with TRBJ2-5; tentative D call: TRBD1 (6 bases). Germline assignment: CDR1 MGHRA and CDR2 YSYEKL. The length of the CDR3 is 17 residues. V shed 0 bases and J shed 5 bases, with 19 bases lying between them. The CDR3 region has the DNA TGCGCCAGCAGCCAAGATTATGGGGGCGAGGGTTCCGAGACCCAGTACTTC. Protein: CASSQDYGGEGSETQYF.